This T cell receptor beta chain was captured in a study of CD8 T cells in Susac syndrome. Study results and limitations: The study recognized that its TCR sequencing and HLA analysis covered a relatively small number of individuals.

The CDR3 runs to 12 residues. Deletions cut 7 bases from V and 8 bases from J, with 14 bases between. Germline V lookup: CDR1 SNHLY, CDR2 FYNNEI. To note about this clonotype: Its cognate antigen is unknown.

RNA totalling about 0.45 to 1 ug underwent reverse transcription with random hexamers. Multiplex immunoSEQ PCR targeted 54 Vbeta and 13 Jbeta TCR beta segments. TCRdb reprocessed the immunoSEQ multiplex PCR reads via MiXCR and lists one record per CDR3 protein. The data hold about 90,000 distinct CDR3 sequences, with 85% to 95% observed a single time. The specimen sequenced was CD8+ T cells from PBMCs. This sequence originates from a human donor in good health. V gene TRBV2 combines with J gene TRBJ1-1; D is possibly TRBD1 (6 bases). CDR3 in DNA: TGTGCCAGCAACCCAGGGGAAGGAGAAGCTTTCTTT. Amino acids: CASNPGEGEAFF.